These 19 T cell receptor beta chains came from one sample sequenced in a study of T cell changes during pregnancy in multiple sclerosis. Clones were read by immunoSEQ multiplex PCR, and TCRdb kept only the in-frame ones, dropping some. The sample holds tens of thousands of clones, about 90% seen once. The sample consisted of peripheral blood, taken after pregnancy. These receptors all come from a female donor with multiple sclerosis, enrolled in a pregnancy study.

V gene TRBV30 combines with J gene TRBJ2-2; TRBD2 might be the D (5 bases). Trimming pared 4 bases from V and 5 bases from J, leaving 8 bases between. The CDR3 contains 12 residues. CDR1 is GTSNPN and CDR2 is SVGIG in the germline V gene (reference sequence). The CDR3 reads CAWKRGTGELFF. The CDR3 coding sequence is TGTGCCTGGAAGAGAGGGACCGGGGAGCTGTTTTTT.

V gene TRBV5-6 combines with J gene TRBJ2-3; 14 bases agree with TRBD2. The germline CDR1 and CDR2 sequences are SGHDT and YYEEEE. This CDR3 is built from 17 residues. Germline trimming cut 3 bases from V and 3 bases from J; bases unmatched to any gene: 6. CDR3 protein: CASSWGTSGSLTDTQYF. The CDR3 DNA reads as TGTGCCAGCAGCTGGGGGACTAGCGGGAGTTTGACAGATACGCAGTATTTT.

This rearrangement joins TRBV13 to TRBJ2-1, with D perhaps TRBD2 (6 bases). Germline values: CDR1 PRHDT, CDR2 FYEKMQ (reference sequence). The germline V and J ends were trimmed by 4 bases and 3 bases, with 13 bases remaining between them. The length of the CDR3 is 15 residues. This CDR3 reads CASSSLAQDYNEQFF. In DNA, the CDR3 is TGTGCCAGCAGCTCCCTAGCGCAAGACTACAATGAGCAGTTCTTC.

The chain combines TRBV6-1 with TRBJ2-5; D may be TRBD1 (5 bases). This CDR3 is 16 amino acids long. Between the trimmed V and J ends, which lost 2 bases and 2 bases, there was a span of 15 bases. The germline V gene encodes CDR1 MNHNS and CDR2 SASEGT. DNA of the CDR3: TGTGCCAGCAGTGAAACCTGGGGCGGATCACAAGAGACCCAGTACTTC. Amino acid sequence: CASSETWGGSQETQYF.

V and J are TRBV11-2 and TRBJ1-2, with a tentative D call TRBD1 (5 bases). The CDR3 sequence is 13 residues long. Trimming removed 1 base at V and 2 bases at J, with 5 bases between. Germline V gene data show CDR1 as SGHAT and CDR2 as FQNNGV. DNA for the CDR3: TGTGCCAGCAGCTTAGGGACAAACTATGGCTACACCTTC. Translated, it gives CASSLGTNYGYTF.

The rearrangement uses TRBV4-2 and TRBJ2-7; 7 bases match TRBD1. V was pared by 1 base and J by 2 bases, with 8 bases of the junction left unmatched. The CDR3 extends over 16 amino acids. Germline V lookup: CDR1 LGHNA, CDR2 YNFKEQ. The CDR3 DNA sequence: TGTGCCAGCAGCCAAGTCCGACGACAGGGACCCTACGAGCAGTACTTC. Residues: CASSQVRRQGPYEQYF.

The rearrangement uses TRBV5-8 and TRBJ1-5, with D perhaps TRBD1 (5 bases). CDR1 is SGHTS and CDR2 is YDEGEE in the germline V gene. The germline V and J ends were trimmed by 2 bases and 3 bases, with 12 bases remaining between them. The length of the CDR3 is 15 residues. CDR3 sequence (DNA): TGTGCCAGCAGCTTCAGGAGACAGTTCAATCAGCCCCAGCATTTT. It yields the protein CASSFRRQFNQPQHF.

This chain joins TRBV10-3 and TRBJ1-1, with a tentative D call TRBD1 (5 bases). The CDR3 runs to 14 residues. The V end was cut by 0 bases, the J end by 4 bases, with 9 bases between. The germline CDR1 and CDR2 sequences are ENHRY and SYGVKD. The CDR3 DNA is TGTGCCATCAGTGAGTCGCGGGGGGGCACTGAAGCTTTCTTT. Translation: CAISESRGGTEAFF.

V and J are TRBV14 and TRBJ1-2; D gene uncertain. The CDR3 is 13 residues long. Trimming removed 1 base at V and 6 bases at J, with 9 bases between. CDR1 is SGHDN, CDR2 FVKESK, per germline. The CDR3 sequence is CASSQGPRNGYTF. The CDR3, as DNA: TGTGCCAGCAGCCAAGGTCCCAGGAATGGCTACACCTTC.

This sequence joins TRBV7-2 and TRBJ1-2; D might be TRBD1 (6 bases). Trimming left V 5 bases short and J 5 bases short, with 21 bases between. The germline CDR1 and CDR2 sequences are SGHTA and FQGNSA. The CDR3 extends over 16 amino acids. In nucleotides, the CDR3 is TGTGCCAGCAGCCCCTACAGGGACGCGGTTGGATATGGCTACACCTTC. Protein product: CASSPYRDAVGYGYTF.

V usage is TRBV28 and J usage is TRBJ2-1, with TRBD1 identical over 9 bases. This CDR3 comprises 16 residues. The ends lost 1 base at V and 8 bases at J; junction bases unmatched: 9. Germline lookup yields CDR1 MDHEN and CDR2 SYDVKM. The CDR3 protein is CASSLLTTGGSYEQFF. CDR3 nucleotides: TGTGCCAGCAGTTTATTGACAACAGGGGGCAGTTATGAGCAGTTCTTC.

The chain joins TRBV6-4 to TRBJ1-2, with D perhaps TRBD1 (6 bases). Germline CDR1 reads MRHNA; CDR2 reads SNTAGT. V lost 0 bases and J 4 bases, leaving 18 bases between the germline ends. CDR3 length equals 17 residues. The CDR3 DNA sequence: TGTGCCAGCAGTGACTCGCCAGCAGGGGCATCTCTCTATGGCTACACCTTC. As protein: CASSDSPAGASLYGYTF.

The chain is built from TRBV7-6 and TRBJ2-7; maybe TRBD2 (5 bases). V lost 5 bases, J lost 2 bases, and 13 bases lay in between. Germline CDR1 and CDR2: SGHVS and FNYEAQ. The CDR3 is made up of 14 amino acids. The CDR3 sequence is CASSNRAGTYEQYF. The DNA of the CDR3 is TGTGCCAGCAGCAACCGGGCGGGCACCTACGAGCAGTACTTC.

The gene calls are TRBV5-1 and TRBJ1-3, with 9 bases identical to TRBD1. With 4 bases clipped from V and 3 bases from J, the junction kept 5 bases outside the gene matches. The germline CDR1 and CDR2 sequences are SGHRS and YFSETQ. This CDR3 contains 15 residues. The CDR3 nucleotides read TGCGCCAGCAGCCCGGGACAGGGACTTGGAAACACCATATATTTT. It yields the protein CASSPGQGLGNTIYF.

V is TRBV5-5 and J is TRBJ1-1; D not resolved. The length of the CDR3 is 17 residues. Between the trimmed V and J ends, which lost 0 bases and 0 bases, there was a span of 15 bases. In germline, CDR1 is SGHKS, CDR2 YYEKEE (reference sequence). In DNA form, the CDR3 reads TGTGCCAGCAGCTTGGTTGGGTCGACGGGAATGAACACTGAAGCTTTCTTT. Protein product: CASSLVGSTGMNTEAFF.

The chain has TRBV9 and TRBJ2-3; D possibly corresponds to TRBD1 (5 bases). The CDR3 spans 15 residues. Germline loops: CDR1 SGDLS, CDR2 YYNGEE. Trimming took off 1 base at V and 1 base at J, with 10 bases between the two ends. CDR3 loop: CASSVREGGTDTQYF. The CDR3 DNA reads as TGTGCCAGCAGCGTAAGGGAAGGGGGCACAGATACGCAGTATTTT.

The chain is built from TRBV6-6 and TRBJ2-7; tentatively, D is TRBD1 (6 bases). Trimming took off 7 bases at V and 4 bases at J, with 17 bases between the two ends. This CDR3 comprises 14 residues. Germline V gene data show CDR1 as MNHNY and CDR2 as SVGAGI (reference sequence). The CDR3 here is CASKPTGTTYEQYF. The CDR3 DNA follows: TGTGCCAGCAAACCAACCGGGACAACTTACGAGCAGTACTTC.

V is TRBV7-2 and J is TRBJ1-4, with D unclear. CDR1 is SGHTA, CDR2 FQGNSA, per germline. The length of the CDR3 is 16 residues. Trimming pared 1 base from V and 6 bases from J, leaving 15 bases between. CDR3 DNA: TGTGCCAGCAGCTTAGGGCAGAGCGGCGTTGATGAAAAACTGTTTTTT. Protein: CASSLGQSGVDEKLFF. Combining the CDR3 with reference TRBV7-2 and TRBJ1-4 gives the whole variable domain GAGVSQSPSNKVTEKGKDVELRCDPISGHTALYWYRQSLGQGLEFLIYFQGNSAPDKSGLPSDRFSAERTGGSVSTLTIQRTQQEDSAVYLCASSLGQSGVDEKLFFGSGTQLSVL.

The chain combines TRBV18 with TRBJ1-4, with TRBD1 as a possible D gene (6 bases). V gave up 6 bases and J gave up 5 bases, with 16 bases separating them. From germline, CDR1 is KGHSH and CDR2 LQKENI. The CDR3 has 15 amino acids. The CDR3: CASSLSGASNEKLFF. The CDR3 nucleotides read TGTGCCAGCTCCCTTTCAGGGGCGTCGAATGAAAAACTGTTTTTT.